A single TCR beta chain is shown here with its context. The entry originates in a study of blood T cell repertoires in COVID-19. Overall study: Acute and convalescent COVID-19 specimens originated in the United States, Italy and Spain. The cDNA or gDNA used as material had been derived from T cells, B-cell-depleted T cells, or PBMCs.

Per the original data handling: The authors estimated nucleated cell counts from reference gene primer amplification. This table comes from immunoSEQ multiplex PCR, and its TCRdb copy is limited to in-frame clones, with some not included. V, J and clone size were drawn from that table, and D and trimming were deduced from the DNA. The data show approximately 150,000 clones, with more than 70% seen just once and under 2% held by the top ten. CDR3 length: 15 amino acids. Germline trimming cut 4 bases from V and 7 bases from J; bases unmatched to any gene: 6. Germline V gives CDR1 SGHRS, CDR2 YFSETQ. Sample: peripheral blood. The origin of this receptor is a human donor in a cohort sampled during active COVID-19. V is TRBV5-1 and J is TRBJ1-5; 12 positions match TRBD1. CDR3 sequence reads: CASSPGQGARQPQHF. For the CDR3, the DNA is TGCGCCAGCAGCCCGGGACAGGGGGCGAGGCAGCCCCAGCATTTT.